This TCR beta chain is drawn from a study of T cell responses to AZD1222 COVID-19 vaccine. TCRdb's copy holds only in-frame clones and misses some; the assay was immunoSEQ multiplex PCR. Altogether 95,000 to 150,000 clones are present, less than 90% being singletons, with the ten largest covering roughly 9.8%. Germline-derived CDR1 and CDR2 are MGHRA and YSYEKL. J was trimmed by 3 bases and V by 2 bases; bases with no gene match: 7. There are 16 residues in the CDR3. About this clone itself: The antigen is unknown.

Study conclusions and caveats: Breadth and depth of Spike-specific TCRs rose after two AZD1222 doses. Unmutated variant regions reportedly attract nearly half of all spike-specific TCRs. Across spike, vaccine-associated CD4 TCRs were found, dominant at 160-218 and 743-854. Only 5 or 6 people who got AZD1222 tested seropositive at baseline.

Sequencing was performed on peripheral blood, taken on day 0 of AZD1222 vaccination. The receptor was isolated from an adult in good health. The gene calls are TRBV4-1 and TRBJ2-1; TRBD2 matches 7 bases. CDR3 bases: TGCGCCAGCAGCCAACTCAGCGGGGCGAACTACAATGAGCAGTTCTTC. Its protein product is CASSQLSGANYNEQFF.